The rows below give T cell receptor beta chains drawn from one sample of a study of human T cells and chemical hapten exposure. In TCRdb, the RACE reads were re-called with MiXCR into one record per CDR3 protein. The table includes roughly 80,000 distinct CDR3 sequences, about 10% detected once. Source: whole blood, taken in connection with sensitization to the hapten diphenylcyclopropenone (DPC). These receptors were obtained from a woman in her forties or fifties with alopecia areata. Some clones in this sample may be carry-over from other donors' samples. The conserved cysteine and the conserved F or W are not part of the CDR3 here. The D gene is left open where the match is weak.

J gene,D gene,V gene,CDR3 protein
TRBJ2-3,NA,TRBV7-2,ASSLTPAPYTQY
TRBJ1-4,TRBD1,TRBV29-1,SAAQGFEKLF
TRBJ2-1,NA,TRBV5-5,ASSFGRGPYNEQF
TRBJ2-7,NA,TRBV12-3/TRBV12-4,ASSFSQGFYEQY
TRBJ1-2,NA,TRBV4-3,ASSQDILGGYGYT
TRBJ2-5,NA,TRBV5-5,ASSLIMETETQY
TRBJ1-5,NA,TRBV12-3/TRBV12-4,ASSPSLRPQH
TRBJ2-7,TRBD2,TRBV3-1,ASSQQVAGSGEQY
TRBJ2-7,NA,TRBV6-2/TRBV6-3,ASRSTGSNEQY
TRBJ1-1,NA,TRBV7-9,ASLDANLNTEAF
TRBJ2-5,NA,TRBV6-1,ASRTGGLETQY
TRBJ1-5,NA,TRBV6-1,ASSETRAQH
TRBJ2-2,NA,TRBV7-9,ASNRGFDTGELF
TRBJ1-1,NA,TRBV6-4,ASSPTLPHRTNTEAF
TRBJ1-1,NA,TRBV4-3,ASSQDRGGRGDTEAF
TRBJ2-7,NA,TRBV29-1,SVESGNEQY
TRBJ2-3,TRBD2,TRBV28,ASSEESGSLADTQY
TRBJ2-7,NA,TRBV18,ASSPSVYEQY
TRBJ2-3,NA,TRBV20-1,SAHWRTGTDTQY
TRBJ2-5,TRBD1,TRBV7-8,ASSSNRGRAETQY
TRBJ1-6,NA,TRBV7-3,ASSLQGYNSPLH
TRBJ1-1,TRBD1,TRBV4-2,ASSLFSGRGESTEAF
TRBJ1-1,NA,TRBV6-6,ASIRANEAF
TRBJ1-2,NA,TRBV2,ASSAGQRNYGYT
TRBJ2-3,NA,TRBV30,AWSAPRWGAGTDTQY